This is a list of T cell receptor beta chains from one sample in a study of blood T cell repertoires in COVID-19. Using immunoSEQ multiplex PCR, the repertoire was profiled, and TCRdb retains in-frame clones only, with some absent. Here the sample spans approximately 120,000 clones, roughly four fifths being singletons. Material: peripheral blood. The receptors shown here come from a woman in her fifties or sixties with acute or convalescent COVID-19. Both conserved end residues are part of each CDR3. D genes are given only for firm matches. Expanded clones are given a class, and other clones once, few, many or no size at all.

clone_size j_call v_call d_call cdr3_aa cdr3_nt
NA TRBJ2-7 TRBV6-5 TRBD2 CASTLQAGGPYEQYF TGTGCCAGCACCCTGCAGGCGGGAGGGCCCTACGAGCAGTACTTC
NA TRBJ2-5 TRBV28 NA CASSFTRAETQYF TGTGCCAGCAGTTTTACGCGAGCGGAGACCCAGTACTTC
NA TRBJ2-5 TRBV29-1 TRBD2 CSGAGGTQETQYF TGCAGCGGGGCGGGGGGGACCCAAGAGACCCAGTACTTC
NA TRBJ2-1 TRBV28 NA CASSLTNTYNEQFF TGTGCCAGCAGTTTAACCAACACCTACAATGAGCAGTTCTTC
NA TRBJ1-5 TRBV2 NA CASSVESLDGGQPQHF TGTGCCAGCAGTGTCGAATCCTTGGACGGAGGCCAGCCCCAGCATTTT
few TRBJ1-1 TRBV2 TRBD1 CASSLQGRITEAFF TGTGCCAGCAGCTTACAGGGGCGGATCACTGAAGCTTTCTTT
once TRBJ2-5 TRBV7-2 TRBD2 CASSYQRGGLETQYF TGTGCCAGCAGCTACCAGCGGGGGGGCCTGGAGACCCAGTACTTC
NA TRBJ2-1 TRBV19 NA CASSIGGSGEQFF TGTGCCAGTAGTATTGGGGGCTCGGGTGAGCAGTTCTTC
NA TRBJ1-1 TRBV30 TRBD1 CAWRLGGYTEAFF TGTGCCTGGAGGTTAGGGGGCTACACTGAAGCTTTCTTT
NA TRBJ1-5 TRBV28 NA CASSLEGVSNQPQHF TGTGCCAGCAGTCTAGAGGGGGTAAGCAATCAGCCCCAGCATTTT
few TRBJ2-1 TRBV4-1 TRBD2 CASSLAGVSSGNEQFF TGCGCCAGCAGCCTGGCGGGAGTCTCTTCGGGTAATGAGCAGTTCTTC
NA TRBJ2-5 TRBV3-1/TRBV3-2 TRBD2 CASSQWTSGNQETQYF TGTGCCAGCAGCCAGTGGACTAGCGGGAACCAAGAGACCCAGTACTTC
NA TRBJ1-5 TRBV27 TRBD1 CASSLEGGANQPQHF TGTGCCAGCAGTTTAGAAGGGGGCGCCAATCAGCCCCAGCATTTT
NA TRBJ2-7 TRBV7-8 TRBD1 CASSPGQAYSYEQYF TGTGCCAGCAGCCCGGGACAGGCTTATTCCTACGAGCAGTACTTC
NA TRBJ2-3 TRBV19 TRBD2 CASSIESGSREDTQYF TGTGCCAGTAGTATAGAAAGCGGGAGTAGAGAAGATACGCAGTATTTT
NA TRBJ2-5 TRBV28 NA CASSGNLGLEAGETQYF TGTGCCAGCAGTGGGAATTTGGGACTGGAAGCAGGAGAGACCCAGTACTTC
NA TRBJ2-7 TRBV28 NA CASSPPSRSPGRF TGTGCCAGCAGTCCCCCGTCCAGGAGCCCGGGGAGGTTC
few TRBJ2-2 TRBV10-1 NA CASSESGLAGDTGELFF TGCGCCAGCAGTGAAAGTGGGCTCGCAGGGGACACCGGGGAGCTGTTTTTT
NA TRBJ1-1 TRBV3-1/TRBV3-2 NA CASSQGGGTEAFF TGTGCCAGCAGCCAAGGAGGTGGGACTGAAGCTTTCTTT
NA TRBJ1-4 TRBV2 TRBD1 CASSETDRAKKLFF TGTGCCAGCAGTGAAACGGACAGGGCGAAAAAACTGTTTTTT
few TRBJ1-2 TRBV11-2 NA CASSLVQGYGYTF TGTGCCAGCAGCTTAGTTCAGGGGTATGGCTACACCTTC
NA TRBJ2-7 TRBV7-8 TRBD2 CASSFDRTSGGWTYEQYF TGTGCCAGCAGCTTCGACCGGACTAGCGGGGGCTGGACCTACGAGCAGTACTTC
NA TRBJ1-1 TRBV7-2 TRBD1 CASTQWAGGEAFF TGTGCCAGCACCCAATGGGCAGGGGGCGAAGCTTTCTTT
NA TRBJ2-1 TRBV3-1/TRBV3-2 NA CASSQAGVVNEQFF TGTGCCAGCAGCCAAGCGGGAGTTGTAAATGAGCAGTTCTTC
NA TRBJ2-2 TRBV15 NA CATSRDSKTGGPLAGGPWTGELFF TGTGCCACCAGCAGAGATTCGAAGACAGGGGGCCCCTTAGCGGGAGGGCCTTGGACCGGGGAGCTGTTTTTT
NA TRBJ1-2 TRBV27 TRBD1 CASSIRQGAGGYTF TGTGCCAGCAGTATAAGACAGGGGGCAGGTGGCTACACCTTC
few TRBJ2-2 TRBV14 NA CASSPRYGDPLGTGELFF TGTGCCAGCAGCCCCCGGTACGGAGACCCGCTTGGCACCGGGGAGCTGTTTTTT
NA TRBJ2-7 TRBV30 NA CAWRRWTTYEQYF TGTGCCTGGAGGAGATGGACAACCTACGAGCAGTACTTC
NA TRBJ2-7 TRBV19 NA CASSMASASYEQYF TGTGCCAGTAGTATGGCTAGCGCCTCCTACGAGCAGTACTTC
NA TRBJ2-1 TRBV7-3 TRBD2 CASSPGTSGYNEQFF TGTGCCAGCAGCCCCGGGACTAGCGGCTACAATGAGCAGTTCTTC
NA TRBJ1-5 TRBV5-6 NA CASSLGTYYQPQHF TGTGCCAGCAGCTTAGGGACATATTATCAGCCCCAGCATTTT
NA TRBJ2-5 TRBV7-9 TRBD2 CASSLGAGEETQYF TGTGCCAGCAGCTTAGGAGCGGGGGAAGAGACCCAGTACTTC
NA TRBJ2-3 TRBV7-9 TRBD2 CASSPRLAGDVNTQYF TGTGCCAGCAGCCCCAGACTAGCGGGAGACGTTAATACGCAGTATTTT
NA TRBJ1-1 TRBV7-8 NA CASGWRNTEAFF TGTGCCTCAGGGTGGCGGAACACTGAAGCTTTCTTT
NA TRBJ2-1 TRBV28 NA CASLPMGGGTGEQFF TGTGCCAGCCTTCCGATGGGCGGGGGCACCGGTGAGCAGTTCTTC
NA TRBJ1-2 TRBV25-1 NA CATEYNYGYTF TGTGCTACGGAGTACAACTATGGCTACACCTTC
NA TRBJ1-4 TRBV20-1 NA CSARQGEKLFF TGCAGTGCTAGACAGGGAGAAAAACTGTTTTTT
NA TRBJ1-1 TRBV18 NA CASSPVYTGTEAFF TGTGCCAGCTCACCTGTATATACGGGGACTGAAGCTTTCTTT
NA TRBJ2-3 TRBV10-2 TRBD2 CASSLSGRGDTQYF TGCGCCAGCAGTTTGAGCGGGAGAGGGGATACGCAGTATTTT
NA TRBJ1-1 TRBV5-5 NA CASSSVGRGTEAFF TGTGCCAGCAGCTCGGTAGGGAGGGGGACTGAAGCTTTCTTT
few TRBJ2-2 TRBV10-3 NA CAISERGDSTGELFF TGTGCCATCAGTGAGCGGGGAGATAGTACCGGGGAGCTGTTTTTT
NA TRBJ1-1 TRBV3-1/TRBV3-2 NA CASSRSRTTKNWITEAFF TGTGCCAGCAGCCGGAGTAGGACTACTAAGAACTGGATCACTGAAGCTTTCTTT
NA TRBJ1-2 TRBV27 TRBD1 CASSRTGQGGYGYTF TGTGCCAGCAGTCGTACCGGACAGGGAGGCTATGGCTACACCTTC
NA TRBJ2-1 TRBV19 TRBD1 CASSGRQGRIFQYNEQFF TGTGCCAGTAGTGGGAGACAGGGGCGGATATTTCAGTACAATGAGCAGTTCTTC
NA TRBJ1-4 TRBV6-5 NA CASRTGTNEKLFF TGTGCCAGCCGTACAGGAACTAATGAAAAACTGTTTTTT
NA TRBJ2-1 TRBV4-1 NA CASSQVGGIDEQFF TGCGCCAGCAGCCAAGTCGGAGGAATAGATGAGCAGTTCTTC
NA TRBJ1-5 TRBV25-1 TRBD1 CASSDSGQGVDNQPQHF TGTGCCAGCAGTGATTCCGGACAGGGGGTCGACAATCAGCCCCAGCATTTT